The 13 T cell receptor beta chains given below trace back to one sample, sequenced in a study of CD8+ T cells in alopecia areata (dated 2018 in TCRdb). Library preparation was by the immunoSEQ multiplex PCR assay. To provide template for TCR sequencing, every sample had RNA extracted and reverse transcribed into cDNA. Imported from immuneACCESS, the table was reduced by TCRdb to in-frame sequences with V and J called. These copies leave out some clones; in studies compared against another copy, an unresolved V gene accounts for under half, and the cause of the remainder is not known. For this sample, about 300,000 clones appear and none is a singleton. About 1.1% of the sample comes from the top ten. Pooled mouse cutaneous lymph node cells were stained for CD4, CD8alpha, NKG2D, NKG2ACE and other markers, then sorted on a BD Influx. The sample consisted of CD4+ T cells sorted from a lymph node. Receptors were obtained from a C3H/HeJ mouse with alopecia areata. The MHC haplotype for this mouse line is H2-k.

This clone was counted many times. Gene labels here are mouse ones. The read stops 4 residues short of the end of the CDR3; the missing end is completed from the germline J gene. This sequence joins TRBV13-1 and TRBJ2-2; 10 bases are shared with TRBD2. Looked up from germline, CDR1 is NSHNY and CDR2 is SYGAGN. V lost 4 bases, J lost 1 base, and 4 bases stayed unmatched. This CDR3 has 16 amino acids. The CDR3 sequence: CASSFTGGENTGQLYF. Partial CDR3 DNA: TGTGCCAGCAGTTTCACTGGGGGGGAAAACACCGGG.

A note on this clone: All gene names here are mouse names. The read halts 4 residues ahead of the CDR3 end, with the missing end drawn from the germline J gene. Other DNA variants within this sample encode the same CDR3. V gene TRBV13-1 combines with J gene TRBJ2-3; TRBD1 might be the D (6 bases). The V gene lost 5 bases and the J gene lost 0 bases, with 10 bases spanning the gap. Germline values: CDR1 NSHNY, CDR2 SYGAGN. The CDR3 is 14 residues long. The CDR3 bases that were read are TGTGCCAGCAGAGACAGGCCTAGTGCAGAA. Its protein product is CASRDRPSAE. The CDR3 reads in full as CASRDRPSAETLYF.

This clone has just a few counts. Gene names and germline match the mouse. The CDR3 protein is CASSRTGGARAEQFF. Incomplete CDR3 DNA: TGTGCTAGCAGTAGAACTGGGGGGGCGCGGGCT. This chain joins TRBV17 and TRBJ2-1; TRBD2 aligns across 11 bases. The CDR3 goes on 4 residues after the read ends, and that part is filled in from the germline J gene. The CDR3 sequence is 15 residues long. Germline lookup yields CDR1 MNHDT and CDR2 YYDKIL.

This clone appeared many times. Gene and germline names: mouse. The read ends 4 residues before the CDR3 terminus; that terminus is restored from the germline J gene. This chain links TRBV1 with TRBJ2-1, with 10 positions matching TRBD1. The CDR3 runs 13 residues. Germline loops: CDR1 NSQYPW, CDR2 LRSPGD (reference sequence). The chain's CDR3 is CTCSAGQGTEQFF. The sequenced CDR3 bases are TGCACCTGCAGTGCGGGACAGGGGACT. The full variable domain, with the rest looked up from reference TRBV1 and TRBJ2-1, is VTLLEQNPRWRLVPRGQAVNLRCILKNSQYPWMSWYQQDLQKQLQWLFTLRSPGDKEVKSLPGADYLATRVTDTELRLQVANMSQGRTLYCTCSAGQGTEQFFGPGTRLTVL.

On this clone itself: Gene names denote mouse genes. The CDR3 end falls 3 residues outside the read, so it is completed with the germline J gene. Other DNA sequences in this specimen translate into the identical CDR3. The chain employs TRBV19 and TRBJ1-6, with TRBD1 as a possible D gene (5 bases). TRBJ1-6 is reported as an ORF; its role is uncertain. Germline values: CDR1 FNHDT, CDR2 SITEND (reference sequence). The CDR3 length is 15 residues. Trimming removed 1 base from V and 0 bases from J, with 5 bases in between. Partial CDR3 DNA: TGTGCCAGCAGTATACAGGGTTCCTATAATTCGCCC. This gives the protein CASSIQGSYNSP. The entire CDR3 protein is CASSIQGSYNSPLYF.

This clone was seen only a few times. Gene names and germline match the mouse. Read coverage stops 4 residues before the CDR3 terminus; the germline J gene supplies the remainder. The V gene is TRBV19, the J gene TRBJ2-1; 11 positions match TRBD2. The CDR3 runs to 14 residues. The germline V gene encodes CDR1 FNHDT and CDR2 SITEND (reference sequence). V gave up 5 bases and J gave up 4 bases; unmatched junction bases: 2. The covered CDR3 bases are TGTGCCAGCAGGACTGGGGGGGGTTATGCT. As protein: CASRTGGGYA. The whole CDR3 sequence reads CASRTGGGYAEQFF.

This clone was counted between two and nine times. The gene names given are mouse names. The CDR3 extends 4 residues past the end of the read, so its final part is completed from the germline J gene. Distinct nucleotide sequences in the sample also encode this CDR3. V and J are TRBV1 and TRBJ2-5; TRBD2 aligns across 7 bases. The CDR3 consists of 15 residues. Unmatched junction bases numbered 1, after V lost 0 bases and J lost 1 base. Germline V lookup: CDR1 NSQYPW, CDR2 LRSPGD (reference sequence). This CDR3 is CTCSAEGGDQDTQYF. CDR3 DNA (partial): TGCACCTGCAGTGCAGAGGGGGGGGACCAAGAC.

This clone showed up just a few times. Gene names follow the mouse nomenclature. Read data end 4 residues before the CDR3 end; the end is taken from the germline J gene. Other DNA sequences in this sample translate to the same CDR3. The chain joins TRBV19 to TRBJ1-2; 10 bases match TRBD1. This CDR3 is built from 14 residues. The V segment lost 5 bases and the J segment 3 bases; nucleotides outside the gene matches: 4. Germline V gene data show CDR1 as FNHDT and CDR2 as SITEND (reference sequence). The CDR3 DNA, read in part, is TGTGCCAGCAGCACCGGGACAGGGGACTCC. It translates to CASSTGTGDS. In full, the CDR3 is CASSTGTGDSDYTF. The full variable domain, rest sourced from reference TRBV19 and TRBJ1-2, is GGIITQTPKFLIGQEGQKLTLKCQQNFNHDTMYWYRQDSGKGLRLIYYSITENDLQKGDLSEGYDASREKKSSFSLTVTSAQKNEMAVFLCASSTGTGDSDYTFGSGTRLLVI.

This clone was recorded many times. The listed genes are named as in mouse. The read stops 4 residues short of the end of the CDR3; the missing end is completed from the germline J gene. The chain uses TRBV17 and TRBJ2-7; 7 nucleotides agree with TRBD1. This CDR3 has 13 residues. Germline V gene data show CDR1 as MNHDT and CDR2 as YYDKIL. The CDR3 reads CASSRWTGYEQYF. CDR3 DNA, as far as it was read: TGTGCTAGCAGTAGATGGACAGGTTAT. Variable domain in full (rest from reference TRBV17 and TRBJ2-7): DTTVKQNPRYKLARVGKPVNLICSQTMNHDTMYWYQKKPNQAPKLLLFYYDKILNREADTFEKFQSSRPNNSFCSLYIGSAGLEYSAMYLCASSRWTGYEQYFGPGTRLTVL.

On this clone: Gene names and germline refer to mouse. The read terminates 4 residues ahead of where the CDR3 ends, so the germline J gene completes it. The chain has TRBV13-1 and TRBJ2-3; D gene ambiguous. The CDR3 is 13 residues long. Germline-derived CDR1 and CDR2 are NSHNY and SYGAGN. Trimming removed 3 bases at V and 2 bases at J, with 7 bases between. The CDR3 loop is CASSVQNAETLYF. The CDR3 DNA, read in part, is TGTGCCAGCAGTGTCCAAAATGCAGAA.

This clone was seen a few times. Each gene name is a mouse one. The observed sequence ends 4 residues before the CDR3 terminus, with the missing tail filled in from the germline J gene. The chain is built from TRBV13-1 and TRBJ2-7; D may be TRBD2 (5 bases). Germline V gives CDR1 NSHNY, CDR2 SYGAGN. The CDR3 consists of 15 residues. CDR3 DNA, as far as it was read: TGTGCCAGCAGTGATGAAAAGGACTCCTCATAT. It codes for CASSDEKDSSY. In full, the CDR3 reads CASSDEKDSSYEQYF.

Details on this clone: Mouse gene names apply. The missing CDR3 end, 4 residues past where the read stops, is filled in from the germline J gene. This sequence joins TRBV17 and TRBJ2-5, with 13 bases aligning to TRBD2. The J segment lost 2 bases and the V segment lost 5 bases, leaving 4 bases of the junction unmatched. This CDR3 spans 16 amino acids. Germline V gene lookup returns CDR1 MNHDT and CDR2 YYDKIL. CDR3 in amino acids: CASSGLGGHGQDTQYF. CDR3 bases read: TGTGCTAGCAGTGGACTGGGGGGGCATGGCCAAGAC.

On this clone itself: Mouse germline and gene names are used. From the germline J gene comes the end of the CDR3, since the read stops 4 residues before it. The chain recombines TRBV19 with TRBJ2-5; 8 nucleotides agree with TRBD2. J lost 3 bases, V lost 7 bases, and 1 base had no gene match. This CDR3 comprises 12 residues. Germline V gives CDR1 FNHDT, CDR2 SITEND (reference sequence). The CDR3 reads CASGDWQDTQYF. The CDR3 DNA, read in part, is TGTGCCAGCGGGGACTGGCAAGAC. The full variable domain, with the rest looked up from reference TRBV19 and TRBJ2-5, is GGIITQTPKFLIGQEGQKLTLKCQQNFNHDTMYWYRQDSGKGLRLIYYSITENDLQKGDLSEGYDASREKKSSFSLTVTSAQKNEMAVFLCASGDWQDTQYFGPGTRLLVL.